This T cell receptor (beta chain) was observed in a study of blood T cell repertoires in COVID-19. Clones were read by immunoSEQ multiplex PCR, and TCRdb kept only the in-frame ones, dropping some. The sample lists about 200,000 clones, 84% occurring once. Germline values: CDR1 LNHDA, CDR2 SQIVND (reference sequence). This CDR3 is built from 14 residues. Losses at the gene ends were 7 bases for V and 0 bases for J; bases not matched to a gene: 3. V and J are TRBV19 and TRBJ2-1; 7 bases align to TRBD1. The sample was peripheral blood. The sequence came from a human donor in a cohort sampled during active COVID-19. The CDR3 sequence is CASKTGSSYNEQFF. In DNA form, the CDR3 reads TGTGCCAGTAAGACAGGGAGCTCCTACAATGAGCAGTTCTTC.